Sequencing of this T cell receptor beta chain was carried out in a study of CD8 T cells in Susac syndrome. An amount of RNA that ranged from roughly 0.5 to 1 ug was reverse transcribed with random hexamers. TCR beta CDR3 was amplified by immunoSEQ covering 54 Vbeta and 13 Jbeta. TCRdb passed the immunoSEQ multiplex PCR reads through MiXCR, listing each CDR3 protein once. The data show some 130,000 distinct CDR3 sequences, approximately 90% seen once. CD8+ and CD4+ blood T cells underwent TCR beta sequencing. TEMRA cells were FACS-enriched, and CD8+ and CD4+ T cells were isolated negatively. Findings and caveats of the study: The study conceded that its TCR sequencing and HLA analysis involved relatively few individuals.

The CDR3 loop spans 18 amino acids. V shed 4 bases, J shed 3 bases, and the junction held 11 bases outside the gene matches. CDR1 and CDR2 from the germline V gene are SEHNR and FQNEAQ (reference sequence). Regarding this clonotype: Its antigen is undetermined.

V is TRBV7-9 and J is TRBJ2-2; TRBD1 matches at 10 bases. The TCR was taken from a human donor with multiple sclerosis. Sequenced: CD8+ T cells from PBMCs. CDR3 amino acids: CASSSIDRGRSDTGELFF. CDR3 sequence (DNA): TGTGCCAGCAGCTCTATCGACAGGGGGCGTAGTGACACCGGGGAGCTGTTTTTT.